The text below deals with one T cell receptor beta chain. Its antigen remains undetermined. One junction end disagrees with the germline gene, perhaps due to a read error. This entry comes from a study of T cells in Graves' hyperthyroidism and ophthalmopathy (dated by TCRdb to the late 2010s). Regarding the complete study: Peripheral blood was collected at initial diagnosis, before any treatment. Prospective prediction of ophthalmopathy was tested in an independent validation cohort consisting of about 19 hyperthyroidism patients and some 15 patients who later progressed to ophthalmopathy. The roughly 91 discovery patients were randomly divided into training and test sets at a 7:3 ratio. The study also compared thyroid tissue and blood T-cell repertoires from about six Graves' hyperthyroidism patients. To identify distinguishing TCR V-J signatures, a discovery cohort of 100 or so patients was used, comprising 43 with Graves' ophthalmopathy and under 60 with stable Graves' hyperthyroidism. According to the paper, TCR Vbeta CDR3 sequencing was carried out on 120 to 150 peripheral blood samples, which came from fewer than 50 ophthalmopathy, fewer than 80 hyperthyroidism and some 17 progressor patients. Following sampling, methimazole starting at 30 mg daily was given to hyperthyroidism patients, and high-dose intravenous methylprednisolone was given to ophthalmopathy patients. Summary of the overall study and its limitations: In validation, progression to ophthalmopathy was predicted by the model with about 70% sensitivity and 72.22% specificity, a median of around 6.5 months before onset. No statistical method was used to fix the sample size in advance, and group allocation was not hidden from the investigators. Blood samples also contained most of the expanded thyroid clonotypes (frequency above 0.001), which suggests that blood repertoires may reflect thyroid immune responses. In cross-validation, a model built on a 13 V-J signature told ophthalmopathy apart from stable hyperthyroidism with approximately 91% sensitivity and roughly 83% specificity, and in testing the same model reached 80%/75%.

The CDR3 measures 13 amino acids from cysteine to phenylalanine. The sequence is cut down to CDR3 DNA, 39 bases in frame from base 1. The CDR1 and CDR2 encoded by the germline V gene (reference sequence) are SGHKS and YYEKEE. Amplification of TCR beta CDR3 regions was carried out from RNA transcripts. For the first round of RT-PCR on the TCR CDR3, the HTBI primer set was used together with the Qiagen OneStep RT-PCR kit. Libraries were constructed in a second round of multiplex PCR, after which size selection and purification were performed. Paired-end sequencing of the libraries was performed with 100 bp reads on an Illumina HiSeq2000. From the authors' description of their analysis: SOAPnuke was used to process the raw data, throwing out any read that contained adapters or uncalled bases, had a mean Phred below 15, or lacked an exact constant-primer or identifier match. High-quality paired reads were merged with COPE v1.2.5, and unique nucleotide sequences were defined as clonotypes. Clonotypes were aligned to IMGT TRBV, TRBD and TRBJ reference segments using MiTCR v1.1. Only V-J combinations with frequency above 0.0001, covering about 99% of repertoires, were analysed. The TCS score was defined as the ratio of F50 (clonal expansion) to E x V (chaos), calculated using BLOSUM62-based TCRdist between CDR3 peptides within each V-J. Welch's t-statistics and random forest reduced just over 500 V-J features to 13, which were used in a naive Bayes classifier (R e1071). TCRdb passed the public sequencing reads through fastp at Q25 and MiXCR, retaining productive beta sequences. Identical CDR3 protein sequences are pooled into one entry, listed with their most common genes and DNA. These V and J calls originate from TCRdb's pipeline instead of the authors' own analysis. The sample table records 350,000 or so distinct CDR3 sequences; 15% to 20% of these occur just once. About a sixth of the sample goes to the ten largest clones.

Ophthalmopathy patients had moderately to severely active disease, Clinical Activity Score of at least 3, NOSPECS grade of at least 4, and duration under 3 months. Exclusion was applied to patients with uncontrolled infections, other autoimmune diseases, pregnancy or lactation. Clinical symptoms, serum thyroxine and TRAb, thyroid ultrasound, and orbital computed tomography formed the basis for the diagnoses. PBMCs were isolated from about 10 ml of fresh peripheral blood by Ficoll-Paque density gradient centrifugation. Trizol reagent was used to extract total RNA, and RNA quality was then checked on an Agilent 2100 Bioanalyzer.

The clonotype was recovered from a woman aged 40-49 years with Graves' ophthalmopathy. This sequence uses TRBV5-5 and TRBJ1-1, with the D gene call left open. The sequenced sample consisted of blood. For the CDR3, the sequence is CASSSMVNTEACF. The DNA sequence follows: TGTGCCAGCAGCTCGATGGTGAACACTGAAGCTTGCTTT.